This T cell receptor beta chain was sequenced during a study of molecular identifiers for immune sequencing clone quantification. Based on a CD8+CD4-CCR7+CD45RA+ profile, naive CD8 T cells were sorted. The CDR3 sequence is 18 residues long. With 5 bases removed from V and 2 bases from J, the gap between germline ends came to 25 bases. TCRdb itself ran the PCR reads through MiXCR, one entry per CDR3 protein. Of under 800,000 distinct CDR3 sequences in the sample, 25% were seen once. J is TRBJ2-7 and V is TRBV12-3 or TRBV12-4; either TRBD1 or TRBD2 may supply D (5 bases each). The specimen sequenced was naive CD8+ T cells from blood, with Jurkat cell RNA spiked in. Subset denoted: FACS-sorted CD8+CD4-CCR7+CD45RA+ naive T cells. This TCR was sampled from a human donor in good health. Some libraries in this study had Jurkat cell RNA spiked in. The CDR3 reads CASSPTPVTGTGTYEQYF. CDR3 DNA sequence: TGTGCCAGCAGTCCAACGCCCGTCACCGGGACGGGAACCTACGAGCAGTACTTC.